These 4 T cell receptor beta chains originate from one sample sequenced in a study of T cell responses to AZD1222 COVID-19 vaccine. Profiled with immunoSEQ multiplex PCR; TCRdb holds only in-frame clones, not every one. The sample gives roughly 70,000 clones, about four fifths of which show up once; approximately 23% is in the top ten. Sequences were derived from peripheral blood, sampled on day 0 of MenACWY control vaccination. These receptors were obtained from an adult in good health.

J is TRBJ2-3 and V is TRBV19; D is possibly TRBD2 (7 bases). V lost 6 bases, J lost 3 bases, and 22 bases lay in between. CDR1 is LNHDA, CDR2 SQIVND, per germline (reference sequence). The CDR3 consists of 17 residues. The CDR3 protein is CASRGSSGTRGTDTQYF. The CDR3 bases are TGTGCCAGTAGGGGCTCTAGCGGAACAAGGGGGACAGATACGCAGTATTTT.

CDR3 in amino acids: CASSLELAGDATQYF. CDR3 coding DNA: TGCGCCAGCAGCTTGGAACTAGCGGGAGATGCCACGCAGTATTTT. The gene calls are TRBV5-1 and TRBJ2-3; 11 nucleotides match TRBD2. The germline CDR1 and CDR2 sequences are SGHRS and YFSETQ. This CDR3 comprises 15 residues. After removal of 0 bases from V and 9 bases from J, the junction contained 6 bases not matched to a gene.

The genes are TRBV11-2 and TRBJ1-3; the D is unclear. Looked up from germline, CDR1 is SGHAT and CDR2 is FQNNGV. V lost 4 bases, J lost 3 bases, and 4 bases lay in between. The CDR3 length is 12 residues. The DNA for the CDR3 is TGTGCCAGCAGCTCCGTTGGAAACACCATATATTTT. Translation gives CASSSVGNTIYF.

The J gene is TRBJ1-1, the V gene TRBV7-9; D is unclear. The V gene's germline CDR1 is SEHNR and CDR2 FQNEAQ (reference sequence). V dropped 6 bases and J dropped 3 bases, with 11 bases sitting between them. The CDR3 covers 13 residues. The CDR3 bases are TGTGCCAGCAGTCCTAGAGGGTACACTGAAGCTTTCTTT. It encodes CASSPRGYTEAFF.